This T cell receptor (beta chain) was found in a study of shared clonotypes between healthy human individuals. Overall study: Sampling drew on donors who were a couple of women and a few men aged 18 to 49. Regarding the study as a whole: Tissues were not sampled, only blood, and their repertoires likely differ. Rarefaction gave evidence that sorted-subset sequencing remained incomplete despite large depth.

Assay used: immunoSEQ multiplex PCR; TCRdb lists only in-frame clones, some missing. The profile covers about 2.4 million clones, with 93% appearing a single time and approximately 0.35% taken by the ten largest. J lost 4 bases, V lost 0 bases, and 0 bases had no gene match. This CDR3 is built from 14 residues. The germline V gene has CDR1 SGHRS and CDR2 YFSETQ. Investigators divided CD4+ cells into CD45RA+ naive and CD45RA-negative memory subsets. Worth noting for this clone: The target antigen is unknown. Additional DNA sequences in this sample encode the identical CDR3.

This TCR came from a man aged 18 to 29 in good health. Some clones in this sample may be carry-over from other donors' samples. The chain uses TRBV5-1 and TRBJ1-1, with 10 bases aligning to TRBD1. Sequenced input: naive CD4+ T cells from PBMCs. Specified subset: CD45RA+ positively selected. Written as DNA, the CDR3 is TGCGCCAGCAGCTTGGGACAGGGGGCCACTGAAGCTTTCTTT. Protein: CASSLGQGATEAFF.